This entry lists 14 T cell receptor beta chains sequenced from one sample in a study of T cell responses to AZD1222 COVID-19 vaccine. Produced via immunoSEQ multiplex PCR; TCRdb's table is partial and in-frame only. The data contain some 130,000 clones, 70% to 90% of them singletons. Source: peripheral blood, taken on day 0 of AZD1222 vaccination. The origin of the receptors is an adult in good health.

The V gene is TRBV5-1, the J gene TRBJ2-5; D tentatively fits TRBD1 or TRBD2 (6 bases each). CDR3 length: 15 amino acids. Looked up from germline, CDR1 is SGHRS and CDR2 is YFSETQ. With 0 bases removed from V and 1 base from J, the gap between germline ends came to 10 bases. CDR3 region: CASSLAPGAQETQYF. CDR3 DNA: TGCGCCAGCAGCTTGGCCCCGGGGGCCCAAGAGACCCAGTACTTC. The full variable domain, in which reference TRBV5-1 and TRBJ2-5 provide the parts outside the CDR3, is KAGVTQTPRYLIKTRGQQVTLSCSPISGHRSVSWYQQTPGQGLQFLFEYFSETQRNKGNFPGRFSGRQFSNSRSEMNVSTLELGDSALYLCASSLAPGAQETQYFGPGTRLLVL.

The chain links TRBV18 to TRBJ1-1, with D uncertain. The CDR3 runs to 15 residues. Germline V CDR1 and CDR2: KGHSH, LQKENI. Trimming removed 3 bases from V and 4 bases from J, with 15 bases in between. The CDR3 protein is CASSPNNGEGTEAFF. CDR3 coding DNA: TGTGCCAGCTCACCTAACAACGGGGAGGGCACTGAAGCTTTCTTT.

The CDR3 nucleotides are TGTGCCAGCAGCTCCCACAACAATGAGCAGTTCTTC. Encoded protein: CASSSHNNEQFF. The chain carries TRBV7-3 and TRBJ2-1, with D unclear. CDR1 and CDR2 (germline): SGHTA, FQGTGA. The V end was cut by 4 bases, the J end by 5 bases, with 6 bases between. The CDR3 sequence is 12 residues long.

The DNA of the CDR3 is TGTGCCAGCAGTAGACAGGGGCCAGATACGCAGTATTTT. It yields the protein CASSRQGPDTQYF. J is TRBJ2-3 and V is TRBV7-3, with TRBD1 identical over 8 bases. V lost 6 bases, J lost 4 bases, and 3 bases stayed unmatched. The CDR3 extends over 13 amino acids. CDR1 is SGHTA and CDR2 is FQGTGA in the germline V gene.

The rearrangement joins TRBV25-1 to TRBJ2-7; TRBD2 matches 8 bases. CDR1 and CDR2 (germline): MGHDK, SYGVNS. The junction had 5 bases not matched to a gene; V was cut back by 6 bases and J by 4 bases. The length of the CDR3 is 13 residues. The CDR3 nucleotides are TGTGCCAGCAGGACCGGCGGGGGGTACGAGCAGTACTTC. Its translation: CASRTGGGYEQYF.

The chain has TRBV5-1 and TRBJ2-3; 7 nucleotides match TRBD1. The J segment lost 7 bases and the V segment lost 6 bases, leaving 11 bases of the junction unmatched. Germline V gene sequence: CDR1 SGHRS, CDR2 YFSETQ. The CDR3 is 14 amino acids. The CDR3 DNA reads TGCGCCAGCAATTCAGGGGGAAGCACGTATACGCAGTATTTT. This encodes CASNSGGSTYTQYF.

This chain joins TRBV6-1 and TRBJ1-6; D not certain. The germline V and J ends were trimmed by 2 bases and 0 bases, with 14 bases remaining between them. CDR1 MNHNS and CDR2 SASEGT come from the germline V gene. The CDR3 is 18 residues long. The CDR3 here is CASSERPPGSSYNSPLHF. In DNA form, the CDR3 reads TGTGCCAGCAGTGAAAGGCCCCCGGGGAGCTCCTATAATTCACCCCTCCACTTT.

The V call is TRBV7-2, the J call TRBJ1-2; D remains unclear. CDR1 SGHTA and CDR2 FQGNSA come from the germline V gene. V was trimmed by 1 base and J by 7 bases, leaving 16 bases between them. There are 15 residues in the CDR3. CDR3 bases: TGTGCCAGCAGCTTAGACCCGGCTAAGGGAGGTGGCTACACCTTC. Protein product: CASSLDPAKGGGYTF.

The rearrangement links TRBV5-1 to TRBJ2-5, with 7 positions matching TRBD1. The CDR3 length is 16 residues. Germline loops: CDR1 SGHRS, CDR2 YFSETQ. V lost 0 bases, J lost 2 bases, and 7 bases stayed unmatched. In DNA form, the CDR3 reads TGCGCCAGCAGCTTGGCCGGGGACAGAAGGCAAGAGACCCAGTACTTC. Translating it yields CASSLAGDRRQETQYF.

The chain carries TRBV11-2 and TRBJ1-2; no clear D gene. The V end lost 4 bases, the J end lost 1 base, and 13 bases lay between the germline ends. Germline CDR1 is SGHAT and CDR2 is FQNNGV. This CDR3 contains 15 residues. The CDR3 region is CASSSPTHSNYGYTF. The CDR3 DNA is TGTGCCAGCAGCTCCCCGACCCACAGTAACTATGGCTACACCTTC.

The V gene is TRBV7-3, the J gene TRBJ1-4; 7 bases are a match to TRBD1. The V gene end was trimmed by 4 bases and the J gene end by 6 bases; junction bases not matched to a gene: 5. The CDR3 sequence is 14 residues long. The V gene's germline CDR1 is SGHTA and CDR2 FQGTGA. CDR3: CASSSHRGYEKLFF. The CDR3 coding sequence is TGTGCCAGCAGCTCGCACAGGGGATATGAAAAACTGTTTTTT.

Here the CDR3 DNA reads TGTGCCAGCAGCTTATCTCGGGGGTCCGCCTATGGCTACACCTTC. It yields the protein CASSLSRGSAYGYTF. V and J are TRBV7-3 and TRBJ1-2; tentatively, D is TRBD1 (5 bases). Germline values: CDR1 SGHTA, CDR2 FQGTGA. The CDR3 sequence is 15 residues long. The V gene lost 2 bases and the J gene lost 4 bases, with 14 bases spanning the gap.

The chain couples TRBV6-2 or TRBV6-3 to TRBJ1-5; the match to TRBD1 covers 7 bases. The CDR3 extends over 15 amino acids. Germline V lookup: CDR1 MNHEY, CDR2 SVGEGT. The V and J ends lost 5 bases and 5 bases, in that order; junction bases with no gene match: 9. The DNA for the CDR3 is TGTGCCAGCAGTCCCTTGGACAGGCTGTATCAGCCCCAGCATTTT. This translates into CASSPLDRLYQPQHF.

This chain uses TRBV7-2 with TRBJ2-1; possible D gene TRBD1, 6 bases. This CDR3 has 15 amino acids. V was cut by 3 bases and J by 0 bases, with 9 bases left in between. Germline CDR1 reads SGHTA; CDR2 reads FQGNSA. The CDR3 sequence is CASSLDSSSYNEQFF. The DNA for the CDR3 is TGTGCCAGCAGCTTGGACAGCAGCTCCTACAATGAGCAGTTCTTC.